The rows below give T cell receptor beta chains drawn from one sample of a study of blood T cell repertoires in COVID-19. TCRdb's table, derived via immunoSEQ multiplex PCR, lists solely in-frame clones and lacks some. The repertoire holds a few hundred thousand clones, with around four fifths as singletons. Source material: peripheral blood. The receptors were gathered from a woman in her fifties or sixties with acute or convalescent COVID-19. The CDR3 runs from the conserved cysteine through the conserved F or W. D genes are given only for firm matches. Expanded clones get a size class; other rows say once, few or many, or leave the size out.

CASSIGRGANTEAFF | TGTGCCAGTAGTATAGGCCGGGGGGCAAACACTGAAGCTTTCTTT | TRBJ1-1 | TRBV19 | NA | NA
CATSDSRDRSNQPQHF | TGTGCCACCAGTGATTCCCGGGACAGGAGCAATCAGCCCCAGCATTTT | TRBJ1-5 | TRBV24-1 | TRBD1 | NA
CSVGEGTGGNEQFF | TGCAGCGTTGGAGAGGGGACAGGGGGCAATGAGCAGTTCTTC | TRBJ2-1 | TRBV29-1 | TRBD1 | NA
CATSRDRWSSYEQYF | TGTGCCACCAGCAGGGACAGGTGGAGCTCTTACGAGCAGTACTTC | TRBJ2-7 | TRBV15 | TRBD1 | NA
CASNRGQSGELFF | TGTGCCAGCAACAGGGGGCAAAGCGGGGAGCTGTTTTTT | TRBJ2-2 | TRBV2 | TRBD1 | NA
CASSKGRGRGLPETQYF | TGCGCCAGCAGCAAGGGTAGGGGCAGGGGGCTGCCAGAGACCCAGTACTTC | TRBJ2-5 | TRBV5-1 | TRBD1 | NA
CASSWNRGPRETQYF | TGTGCCAGCAGTTGGAACAGGGGGCCGAGAGAGACCCAGTACTTC | TRBJ2-5 | TRBV7-3 | TRBD1 | NA
CATSERGQGPDTQYF | TGTGCCACCAGTGAGCGTGGACAGGGACCAGATACGCAGTATTTT | TRBJ2-3 | TRBV24-1 | TRBD1 | NA
CASSTTGRAGGYTF | TGTGCCAGCAGTACGACAGGGCGAGCGGGCGGCTACACCTTC | TRBJ1-2 | TRBV2 | TRBD1 | NA
CASSLSSGASSYEQYF | TGTGCCAGCAGCTTATCTAGCGGGGCCAGCTCCTACGAGCAGTACTTC | TRBJ2-7 | TRBV7-9 | TRBD2 | NA
CASSPGGLTGVNTEAFF | TGTGCCAGCAGCCCCGGGGGACTGACAGGGGTCAACACTGAAGCTTTCTTT | TRBJ1-1 | TRBV4-2 | TRBD1 | few
CASSSTAPGNTIYF | TGTGCCAGCAGCTCGACAGCTCCTGGAAACACCATATATTTT | TRBJ1-3 | TRBV7-9 | NA | NA
CASSKSSGGNPMRNEQFF | TGTGCCAGCAGCAAATCTAGCGGGGGGAACCCTATGAGGAATGAGCAGTTCTTC | TRBJ2-1 | TRBV9 | TRBD2 | NA
CASLYAGGGADEQFF | TGTGCCAGCCTGTACGCGGGCGGGGGGGCCGATGAGCAGTTCTTC | TRBJ2-1 | TRBV7-2 | TRBD2 | NA
CASSQAEGFDNSPLHF | TGTGCCAGCAGCCAAGCCGAGGGTTTTGATAATTCACCCCTCCACTTT | TRBJ1-6 | TRBV4-2 | NA | NA
CAIGTSDSGNTIYF | TGTGCCATTGGGACAAGCGACTCTGGAAACACCATATATTTT | TRBJ1-3 | TRBV10-3 | NA | NA
CASRDPGTRQGSGELFF | TGTGCCAGTAGGGATCCCGGGACACGCCAAGGATCCGGGGAGCTGTTTTTT | TRBJ2-2 | TRBV19 | NA | once
CASSPNSLRNTIYF | TGTGCCAGCTCACCAAACAGTTTACGAAACACCATATATTTT | TRBJ1-3 | TRBV18 | NA | NA
CASSKDRDTEAFF | TGCGCCAGCAGCAAAGACAGGGACACTGAAGCTTTCTTT | TRBJ1-1 | TRBV5-1 | TRBD1 | few
CASSLDAGGHNEQFF | TGTGCCAGCAGCTTAGATGCGGGAGGGCACAATGAGCAGTTCTTC | TRBJ2-1 | TRBV11-2 | TRBD2 | NA
CASSGRQGDNSPLHF | TGCGCCAGCAGCGGAAGACAGGGGGACAATTCACCCCTCCACTTT | TRBJ1-6 | TRBV5-1 | TRBD1 | NA
CASSPVTGKTGNTIYF | TGTGCCAGTAGCCCGGTGACAGGCAAAACTGGAAACACCATATATTTT | TRBJ1-3 | TRBV19 | NA | NA
CASSVTGKGEQYF | TGTGCCAGCAGCGTAACAGGGAAAGGCGAGCAGTACTTC | TRBJ2-7 | TRBV9 | NA | NA